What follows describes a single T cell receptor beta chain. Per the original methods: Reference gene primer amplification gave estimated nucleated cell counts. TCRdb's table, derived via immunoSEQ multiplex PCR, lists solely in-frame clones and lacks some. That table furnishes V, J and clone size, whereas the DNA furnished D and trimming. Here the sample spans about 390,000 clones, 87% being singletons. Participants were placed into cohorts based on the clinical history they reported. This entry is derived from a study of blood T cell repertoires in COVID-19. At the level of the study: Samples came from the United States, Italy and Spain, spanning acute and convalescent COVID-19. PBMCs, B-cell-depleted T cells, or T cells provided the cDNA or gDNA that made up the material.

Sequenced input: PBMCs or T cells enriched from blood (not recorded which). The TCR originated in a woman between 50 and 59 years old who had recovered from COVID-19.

For the CDR3, the DNA is TGTGCCACCAGACAGGGAGCTAGTGGGGGATACAATCAGCCCCAGCATTTT. It encodes CATRQGASGGYNQPQHF. This rearrangement joins TRBV19 to TRBJ1-5; 7 bases are shared with TRBD1. In germline, CDR1 is LNHDA, CDR2 SQIVND (reference sequence). The J segment lost 3 bases and the V segment lost 10 bases, leaving 18 bases of the junction unmatched. The CDR3 sequence is 17 residues long.